This note documents a single T cell receptor beta chain sequence. This CDR3 is built from 17 residues. The germline V gene encodes CDR1 MNHEY and CDR2 SMNVEV (reference sequence). The germline V and J ends were trimmed by 8 bases and 0 bases, with 20 bases remaining between them. Clones were read by immunoSEQ multiplex PCR, and TCRdb kept only the in-frame ones, dropping some. The profile shows about 400,000 clones, approximately 87% of them singletons. The data stem from a study of blood T cell repertoires in COVID-19. Across the whole study: From the United States, Italy and Spain came samples of acute and convalescent COVID-19.

V usage is TRBV27 and J usage is TRBJ1-3, with D perhaps matching TRBD1 (6 bases). Sequenced material: PBMCs or T cells enriched from blood (not recorded which). The sequence was collected from a woman aged 50 to 60 who had recovered from COVID-19. This CDR3 is CASCYRGAGLSGNTIYF. DNA of the CDR3: TGTGCCAGCTGCTACCGGGGGGCTGGACTCTCTGGAAACACCATATATTTT.